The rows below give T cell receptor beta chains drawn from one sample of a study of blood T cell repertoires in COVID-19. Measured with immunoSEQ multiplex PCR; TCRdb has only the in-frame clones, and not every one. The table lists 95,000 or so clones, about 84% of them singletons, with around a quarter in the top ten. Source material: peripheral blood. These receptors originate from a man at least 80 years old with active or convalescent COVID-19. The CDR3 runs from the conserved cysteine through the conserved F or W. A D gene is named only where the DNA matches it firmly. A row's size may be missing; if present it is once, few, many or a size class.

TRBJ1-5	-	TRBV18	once	TGTGCCAGCTCACCACGGGCGGGACCTCAGCCCCAGCATTTT	CASSPRAGPQPQHF
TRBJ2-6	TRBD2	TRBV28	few	TGTGCCAGCAGCCAGGGAGGGAGCTCTGGGGCCAACGTCCTGACTTTC	CASSQGGSSGANVLTF
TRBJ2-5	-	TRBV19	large	TGTGCCAGTAGTCTATCCCACAGTGGCCGGCGGACCCAGTACTTC	CASSLSHSGRRTQYF
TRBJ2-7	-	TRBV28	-	TGTGCCAGCAGTATACTACACGAGCAGTACTTC	CASSILHEQYF
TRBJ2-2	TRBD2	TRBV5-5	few	TGTGCCAGCAGCAGGTCGGGACTAGCACCCACGAACACCGGGGAGCTGTTTTTT	CASSRSGLAPTNTGELFF
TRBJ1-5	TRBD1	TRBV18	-	TGTGCCAGCTCGGAGGGGGCGAGTCAGCCCCAGCATTTT	CASSEGASQPQHF
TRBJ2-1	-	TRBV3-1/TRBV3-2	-	TGTGCCAGCAGCCTCATTGGGTCGCTAGGGGATGAGCAGTTCTTC	CASSLIGSLGDEQFF
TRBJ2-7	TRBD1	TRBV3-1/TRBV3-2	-	TGTGCCAGCAGCCTCGGGACAGTGAACGAGCAGTACTTC	CASSLGTVNEQYF
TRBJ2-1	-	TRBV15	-	TGTGCCACCAGCAGGGGTGGGATAAACAGGGCCACCTCCTACAATGAGCAGTTCTTC	CATSRGGINRATSYNEQFF
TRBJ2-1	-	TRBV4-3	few	TGCGCCAGCAGCCAAGTCTACTCTGACAATGAGCAGTTCTTC	CASSQVYSDNEQFF
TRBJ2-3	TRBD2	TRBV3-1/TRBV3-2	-	TGTGCCAGCAGCCAAAGGCGGGGGGCCGGGTCCGGCACAGATACGCAGTATTTT	CASSQRRGAGSGTDTQYF
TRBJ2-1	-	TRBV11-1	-	TGTGCCAGCAGCCCGACCCAGGGCGGAAATGAGCAGTTCTTC	CASSPTQGGNEQFF
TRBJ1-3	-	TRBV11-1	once	TGTGCCAGCAGCTCCACAGACTCTGGAAACACCATATATTTT	CASSSTDSGNTIYF
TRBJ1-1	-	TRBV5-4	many	TGTGCCAGCAGCTTCGGTACCACTGAAGCTTTCTTT	CASSFGTTEAFF
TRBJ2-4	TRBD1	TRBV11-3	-	TGTGCCAGCAGCCCCCGGGGACAGATGGACATTCAGTACTTC	CASSPRGQMDIQYF
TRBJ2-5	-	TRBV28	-	TGTGCCAGCAGTTCCATCTTACCCGGACCGGGACTCCAAGAGACCCAGTACTTC	CASSSILPGPGLQETQYF
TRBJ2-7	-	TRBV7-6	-	TGTGCCAGCAGCCCAGAGGTGGGCTACGAGCAGTACTTC	CASSPEVGYEQYF
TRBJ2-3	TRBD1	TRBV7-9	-	TGTGCCAGCAGCCCCGGGACAGCGACGACAGATACGCAGTATTTT	CASSPGTATTDTQYF
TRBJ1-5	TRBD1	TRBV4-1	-	TGCGCCAGCCGGGACAGCCAATCTAGCAATCAGCCCCAGCATTTT	CASRDSQSSNQPQHF
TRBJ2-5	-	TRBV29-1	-	TGCAGCGTAAGTCAGGGGCAAGAGACCCAGTACTTC	CSVSQGQETQYF
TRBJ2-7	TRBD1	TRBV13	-	TGTGCCAGCAGCTTAACAGGGGTCACCTACGAGCAGTACTTC	CASSLTGVTYEQYF
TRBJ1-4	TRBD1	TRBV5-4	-	TGTGCCAGCAGCTTGGTCGAAAGGGGGCCTCCAACTAATGAAAAACTGTTTTTT	CASSLVERGPPTNEKLFF
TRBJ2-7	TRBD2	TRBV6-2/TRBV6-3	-	TGTGCCAGCAGTCCACTCGCGGGGGACCCCTACGAGCAGTACTTC	CASSPLAGDPYEQYF
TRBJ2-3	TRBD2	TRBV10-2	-	TGCGCCAGCGCAGGTATAGCGGGGGCCGATACGCAGTATTTT	CASAGIAGADTQYF
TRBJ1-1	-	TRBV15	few	TGTGCCACCAGCAGGAGGGACAACCCCGAGACTTTCTTT	CATSRRDNPETFF
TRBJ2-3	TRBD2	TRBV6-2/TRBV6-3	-	TGTGCCAGCAGCGACCCGGGGGGGACTAGCGGGAGCACAGATACGCAGTATTTT	CASSDPGGTSGSTDTQYF
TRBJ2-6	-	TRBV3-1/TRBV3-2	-	TGTGCCAGCAGCCAAGGCGTCTCTGGGGCCAACGTCCTGACTTTC	CASSQGVSGANVLTF
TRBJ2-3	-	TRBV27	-	TGTGCCAGCAGTCCATTAGCGGCTAGCACAGATACGCAGTATTTT	CASSPLAASTDTQYF
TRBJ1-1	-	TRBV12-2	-	TGTGCAAGTCGCTCTTGGACAGGGGTGGGACTGAACACTGAAGCTTTCTTT	CASRSWTGVGLNTEAFF
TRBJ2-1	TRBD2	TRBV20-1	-	TGCAGTGCCAGTAGGGCGGGGGGGCGCAATGAGCAGTTCTTC	CSASRAGGRNEQFF
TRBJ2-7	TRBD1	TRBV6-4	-	TGTGCCAACGGACAGGGCGGGCCCTACGAGCAGTACTTC	CANGQGGPYEQYF
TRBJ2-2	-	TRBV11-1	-	TGTGCCAGCAGATGGGGGACAACGAACACCGGGGAGCTGTTTTTT	CASRWGTTNTGELFF
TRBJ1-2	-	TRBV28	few	TGTGCCAGCAGTTTTGGAACAGGGAGTCTCTATGGCTACACCTTC	CASSFGTGSLYGYTF
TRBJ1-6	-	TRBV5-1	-	TGCGCCAGCAGCTTGGAGCCGGAGGGGAATTCACCCCTCCACTTT	CASSLEPEGNSPLHF
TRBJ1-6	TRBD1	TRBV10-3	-	TGTGCCATCAGTCCACAGGGGGCTACCTATAATTCACCCCTCCACTTT	CAISPQGATYNSPLHF
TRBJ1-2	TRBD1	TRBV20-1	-	TGCAGTGCTAATGACAGGGGCTATGGCTACACCTTC	CSANDRGYGYTF
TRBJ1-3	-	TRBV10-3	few	TGTGCCATCAGTGGAGCCCTAGGGGCCCGCTCTGGAAACACCATATATTTT	CAISGALGARSGNTIYF
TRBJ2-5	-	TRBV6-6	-	TGTGCCAGCAGTTACTCGGAGGGGAGAGGAGAGACCCAGTACTTC	CASSYSEGRGETQYF
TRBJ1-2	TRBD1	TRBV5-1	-	TGCGCCAGCAGCGTAAAACAGGGGGCAGAGAGTGGCTACACCTTC	CASSVKQGAESGYTF
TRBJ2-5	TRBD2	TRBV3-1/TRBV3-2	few	TGTGCCAGCAGCCAAGATACTAGCGGGGGCCAGTACTTC	CASSQDTSGGQYF